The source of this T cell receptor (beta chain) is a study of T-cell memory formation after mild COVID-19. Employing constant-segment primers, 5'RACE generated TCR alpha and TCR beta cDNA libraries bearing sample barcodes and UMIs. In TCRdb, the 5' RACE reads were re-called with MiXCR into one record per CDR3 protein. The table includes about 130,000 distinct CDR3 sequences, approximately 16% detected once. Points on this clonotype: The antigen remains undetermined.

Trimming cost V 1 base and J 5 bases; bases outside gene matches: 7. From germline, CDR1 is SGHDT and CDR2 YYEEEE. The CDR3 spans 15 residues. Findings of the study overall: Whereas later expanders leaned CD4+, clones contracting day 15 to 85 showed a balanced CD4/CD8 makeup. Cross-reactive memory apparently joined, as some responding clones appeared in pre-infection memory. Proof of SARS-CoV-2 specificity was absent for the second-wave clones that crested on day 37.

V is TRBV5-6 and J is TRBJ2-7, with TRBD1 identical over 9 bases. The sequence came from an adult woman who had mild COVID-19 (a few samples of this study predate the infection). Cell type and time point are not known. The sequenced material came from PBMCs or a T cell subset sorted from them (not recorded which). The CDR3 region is CASSLRWDRVNEQYF. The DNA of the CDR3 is TGTGCCAGCAGCTTGAGATGGGACAGGGTAAACGAGCAGTACTTC. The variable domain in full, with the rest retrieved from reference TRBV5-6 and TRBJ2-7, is DAGVTQSPTHLIKTRGQQVTLRCSPKSGHDTVSWYQQALGQGPQFIFQYYEEEERQRGNFPDRFSGHQFPNYSSELNVNALLLGDSALYLCASSLRWDRVNEQYFGPGTRLTVT.